The 2 T cell receptor beta chains below come from one sample, sequenced in a study of control samples from healthy donors and cancer patients. Clones were sequenced by immunoSEQ multiplex PCR, and TCRdb holds only the in-frame ones, with some missing. The sample holds around 51,000 clones; about 80% are singletons and the top ten take around 9.1%. Sequencing was done on a sample of blood. The source is a man between 65 and 79 years old in good health.

The chain is built from TRBV9 and TRBJ1-4, with a weak D call TRBD1 (5 bases). Germline loops: CDR1 SGDLS, CDR2 YYNGEE. This CDR3 contains 15 residues. The V gene lost 3 bases and the J gene lost 6 bases, with 15 bases spanning the gap. Here the CDR3 DNA reads TGTGCCAGCAGCGCTGGTGGGGGATTTTATGAAAAACTGTTTTTT. Translating it yields CASSAGGGFYEKLFF.

The genes are TRBV2 and TRBJ1-4; D is undetermined. Trimming removed 6 bases at V and 5 bases at J, with 7 bases between. Per the germline V gene, CDR1 is SNHLY and CDR2 is FYNNEI. The CDR3 extends over 12 amino acids. The CDR3 DNA is TGTGCCAGCAGATCAGACAATGAAAAACTGTTTTTT. Amino acid sequence: CASRSDNEKLFF.